Sequencing of this T cell receptor beta chain was carried out in a study of blood T cell repertoires in COVID-19. The table came from immunoSEQ multiplex PCR; TCRdb's copy has only in-frame clones and leaves some out. The profile covers about 78,000 clones, with more than 75% appearing a single time and approximately 4.4% taken by the ten largest. The specimen sequenced was peripheral blood. This clonotype was sampled from a man in his forties or fifties with active or convalescent COVID-19.

In nucleotides, the CDR3 is TGTGCCAGCAGCCAAAAAACCGGGACAGGGGGCTTCGAGCAGTACTTC. This codes for CASSQKTGTGGFEQYF. V gene TRBV14 combines with J gene TRBJ2-7; 12 bases line up with TRBD1. The CDR3 consists of 16 residues. Germline V gives CDR1 SGHDN, CDR2 FVKESK. Trimming at V came to 2 bases and at J to 6 bases, leaving 8 bases not matched to a gene.